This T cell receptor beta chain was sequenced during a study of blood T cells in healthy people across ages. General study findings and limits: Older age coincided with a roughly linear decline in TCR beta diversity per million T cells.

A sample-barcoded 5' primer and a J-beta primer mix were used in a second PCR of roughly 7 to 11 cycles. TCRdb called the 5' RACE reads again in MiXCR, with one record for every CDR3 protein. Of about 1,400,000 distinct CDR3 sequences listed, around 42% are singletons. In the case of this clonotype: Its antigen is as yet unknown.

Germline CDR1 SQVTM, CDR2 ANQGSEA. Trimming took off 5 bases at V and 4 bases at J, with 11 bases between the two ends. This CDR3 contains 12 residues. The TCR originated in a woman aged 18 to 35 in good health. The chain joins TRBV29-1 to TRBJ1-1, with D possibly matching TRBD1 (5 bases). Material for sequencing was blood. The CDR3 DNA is TGCAGCGTTCACCGGGGGGGCACTGAAGCTTTCTTT. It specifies CSVHRGGTEAFF. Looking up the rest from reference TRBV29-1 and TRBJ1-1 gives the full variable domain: SAVISQKPSRDICQRGTSLTIQCQVDSQVTMMFWYRQQPGQSLTLIATANQGSEATYESGFVIDKFPISRPNLTFSTLTVSNMSPEDSSIYLCSVHRGGTEAFFGQGTRLTVV.